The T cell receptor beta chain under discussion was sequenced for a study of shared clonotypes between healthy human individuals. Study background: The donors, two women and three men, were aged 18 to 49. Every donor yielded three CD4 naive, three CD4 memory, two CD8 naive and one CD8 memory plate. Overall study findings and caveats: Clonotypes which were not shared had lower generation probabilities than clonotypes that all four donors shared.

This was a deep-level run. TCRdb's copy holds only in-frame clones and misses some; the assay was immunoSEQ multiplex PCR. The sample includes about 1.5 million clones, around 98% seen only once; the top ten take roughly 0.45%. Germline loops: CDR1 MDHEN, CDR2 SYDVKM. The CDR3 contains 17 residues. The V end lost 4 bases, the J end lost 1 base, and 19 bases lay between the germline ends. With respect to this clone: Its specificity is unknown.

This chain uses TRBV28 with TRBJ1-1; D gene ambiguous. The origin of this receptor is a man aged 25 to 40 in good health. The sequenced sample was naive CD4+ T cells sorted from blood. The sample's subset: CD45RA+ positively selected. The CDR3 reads CASSSQTSGRPNTEAFF. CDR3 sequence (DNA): TGTGCCAGCAGTTCACAGACATCAGGACGACCGAACACTGAAGCTTTCTTT.